There are many counts of the clone carrying this TCR beta chain. The data stem from a study of neurological immune-mediated disorders. This CDR3 has 15 amino acids. From germline, CDR1 is MNHEY and CDR2 SVGAGI. Trimming at V came to 5 bases and at J to 4 bases, leaving 7 bases not matched to a gene. One entry per CDR3 protein results from TCRdb running MiXCR on the 5' RACE reads. Of tens of thousands of distinct CDR3 sequences listed, approximately 5% are singletons. The sample was CD4+ T cells from blood. This clonotype was obtained from a woman aged 45-60 years in good health. The V and J genes are TRBV6-5 and TRBJ1-2; 10 nucleotides align to TRBD1. The CDR3 is CASSDPDRGSYGYTF. CDR3 DNA: TGTGCCAGCAGTGACCCGGACAGGGGGTCCTATGGCTACACCTTC.